The 8 T cell receptor beta chains reported below all come from one sample, sequenced in a study of response to subunit inactivated influenza vaccine. Each CDR3 protein gets one entry after TCRdb re-called the RT-PCR reads with MiXCR. This sample has more than 450,000 distinct CDR3 sequences, with about 10% found just once. Another study also made use of these data, one on T cells expressing NK-cell markers. As reported in that work: Production of TCR beta cDNA relied on 5'RACE template switching with UMIs.

The starting material was PBMCs from blood, obtained on the day of vaccination. The receptors shown here come from a man aged 45-65 years who received an inactivated influenza vaccine.

Many counts were recorded for this clonotype. This chain connects TRBV12-3 or TRBV12-4 to TRBJ2-7; possibly TRBD2 for D (5 bases). The length of the CDR3 is 13 residues. The V gene lost 1 base and the J gene lost 7 bases, with 11 bases spanning the gap. The CDR3 bases are TGTGCCAGCAGTTTAGGCGGGCCGTGGGAGCAGTACTTC. Amino acids: CASSLGGPWEQYF.

This clonotype was observed many times. The rearrangement links TRBV15 to TRBJ2-3; 8 positions agree with TRBD2. Germline loops: CDR1 LNHNV, CDR2 YYDKDF (reference sequence). V was clipped by 0 bases and J by 6 bases; unmatched bases: 11. The CDR3 is 17 amino acids. The CDR3 loop is CATSRDLELAGGDTQYF. CDR3 DNA: TGTGCCACCAGCAGAGATCTAGAGCTAGCGGGCGGGGATACGCAGTATTTT.

The chain recombines TRBV7-9 with TRBJ2-5; D perhaps matches TRBD1 (5 bases). Deletions cut 0 bases from V and 5 bases from J, with 13 bases between. The CDR3 has 15 amino acids. Germline CDR1 reads SEHNR; CDR2 reads FQNEAQ (reference sequence). The CDR3 DNA sequence: TGTGCCAGCAGCTTAGCCCCAGCAGGGAAGGAGACCCAGTACTTC. It specifies CASSLAPAGKETQYF.

This clonotype was observed a handful of times. The rearrangement joins TRBV19 to TRBJ2-1, with TRBD2 identical over 8 bases. Germline trimming cut 3 bases from V and 1 base from J; bases unmatched to any gene: 2. There are 15 residues in the CDR3. Germline V gives CDR1 LNHDA, CDR2 SQIVND (reference sequence). In DNA, the CDR3 is TGTGCCAGTAGTATCGGGAGGGCATCCTACAATGAGCAGTTCTTC. As protein: CASSIGRASYNEQFF. Looking up the rest from reference TRBV19 and TRBJ2-1 gives the full variable domain: DGGITQSPKYLFRKEGQNVTLSCEQNLNHDAMYWYRQDPGQGLRLIYYSQIVNDFQKGDIAEGYSVSREKKESFPLTVTSAQKNPTAFYLCASSIGRASYNEQFFGPGTRLTVL.

This clonotype was seen more than once but under ten times. The chain is built from TRBV5-5 and TRBJ2-5; D is tentatively TRBD1 or TRBD2 (5 bases each). The CDR3 covers 14 residues. Germline loops: CDR1 SGHKS, CDR2 YYEKEE (reference sequence). With 3 bases removed from V and 4 bases from J, the gap between germline ends came to 13 bases. CDR3 sequence: CASSSQGRVETQYF. DNA of the CDR3: TGTGCCAGCAGCTCCCAGGGACGGGTAGAGACCCAGTACTTC.

This clonotype was observed many times. V is TRBV6-2 or TRBV6-3 and J is TRBJ2-1, with 15 bases that match TRBD2. This CDR3 has 17 amino acids. Trimming removed 6 bases from V and 7 bases from J; junction bases left unmatched: 10. Germline V lookup: CDR1 MNHEY, CDR2 SVGEGT. In nucleotides, the CDR3 is TGTGCCAGCAGCCCCCCGGGACTAGCGGGGGGAAGGAATGAGCAGTTCTTC. Its translation: CASSPPGLAGGRNEQFF.

This clonotype appeared a few times. One junction end does not reproduce the germline sequence, and a read error may be involved. This sequence joins TRBV4-1 and TRBJ2-1, with 15 bases that match TRBD2. This CDR3 contains 17 residues. CDR1 is MGHRA and CDR2 is YSYEKL in the germline V gene. The CDR3 DNA is TGCGCCAGCAGCCTCCGGACTAGCGGGGGGGCCTATAATGAGCAGTTCTTC. It encodes CASSLRTSGGAYNEQFF.

J is TRBJ2-2 and V is TRBV5-1; TRBD1 aligns across 8 bases. Per the germline V gene, CDR1 is SGHRS and CDR2 is YFSETQ. The CDR3 extends over 14 amino acids. V shed 4 bases, J shed 7 bases, and the junction held 6 bases outside the gene matches. The CDR3 DNA reads as TGCGCCAGCAGCCAAACAGGGACAGGCGGGGAGCTGTTTTTT. Translating it yields CASSQTGTGGELFF. Supplemented by reference TRBV5-1 and TRBJ2-2, the full variable domain reads KAGVTQTPRYLIKTRGQQVTLSCSPISGHRSVSWYQQTPGQGLQFLFEYFSETQRNKGNFPGRFSGRQFSNSRSEMNVSTLELGDSALYLCASSQTGTGGELFFGEGSRLTVL.